The present TCR beta chain was sequenced within a study of blood T cell repertoires in COVID-19. Assay used: immunoSEQ multiplex PCR; TCRdb lists only in-frame clones, some missing. The repertoire includes fewer than 250,000 clones, 80% to 90% of them detected once, and nearly 20% sits in the top ten. The sample was peripheral blood. The origin of this receptor is a man aged 25 to 45 with active or convalescent COVID-19.

CDR3: CASSQGGNPFYGYTF. DNA of the CDR3: TGTGCCAGCAGCCAAGGCGGGAACCCCTTCTATGGCTACACCTTC. The genes are TRBV3-1 (or the pseudogene TRBV3-2) and TRBJ1-2; unclear D gene. The CDR3 loop spans 15 amino acids. Germline V lookup: CDR1 LGHDT, CDR2 YNNKEL (reference sequence). V lost 1 base, J lost 4 bases, and 13 bases lay in between.